The 28 T cell receptor beta chains reported below all come from one sample, sequenced in a study of HIV-infected children after antiretroviral therapy interruption. The TCR library was built from RNA with a 3' RACE protocol and unique molecular identifiers. TCRdb recomputed calls from the 3' RACE reads with MiXCR, one row per CDR3 protein. The sample gives 90,000 or so distinct CDR3 sequences, less than 7% of which show up once; about 1.1% is in the top ten. Specified treatment: PENTA 11 planned treatment interruption arm or continuous ART arm. The material was CD45RA+ CD4+ T cells from PBMCs, pooled from several time points, obtained from a donor given antiretroviral therapy, either interrupted or continuous. Subset given: naive CD4+ CD45RA+ CD45RO- T cells. These receptors all come from a pool of human donors with HIV.

This clonotype was found many times. This rearrangement joins TRBV13 to TRBJ2-7, with 7 bases identical to TRBD1. V shed 3 bases and J 5 bases; nucleotides not matched to a gene: 4. Germline V lookup: CDR1 PRHDT, CDR2 FYEKMQ (reference sequence). The CDR3 has 13 residues. CDR3 nucleotides: TGTGCCAGCAGCTTTATTACAGGGGACGAGCAGTACTTC. Translation gives CASSFITGDEQYF. The full variable domain, rest sourced from reference TRBV13 and TRBJ2-7, is AAGVIQSPRHLIKEKRETATLKCYPIPRHDTVYWYQQGPGQDPQFLISFYEKMQSDKGSIPDRFSAQQFSDYHSELNMSSLELGDSALYFCASSFITGDEQYFGPGTRLTVT.

Many counts were recorded for this clonotype. This chain uses TRBV6-6 with TRBJ1-5; 8 nucleotides agree with TRBD1. V lost 2 bases, J lost 2 bases, and 11 bases stayed unmatched. This CDR3 has 18 residues. Germline lookup yields CDR1 MNHNY and CDR2 SVGAGI (reference sequence). CDR3 loop: CASSYPGRGLIGNQPQHF. Written as DNA, the CDR3 is TGTGCCAGCAGTTACCCGGGCAGGGGGCTTATTGGCAATCAGCCCCAGCATTTT.

V gene TRBV20-1 combines with J gene TRBJ1-5, with 9 positions matching TRBD1. Germline trimming cut 3 bases from V and 0 bases from J; bases unmatched to any gene: 6. This CDR3 spans 16 amino acids. In germline, CDR1 is DFQATT, CDR2 SNEGSKA (reference sequence). The CDR3 DNA sequence: TGCAGTGCTAGGGACAGGGGATGGAATAGCAATCAGCCCCAGCATTTT. This sequence encodes CSARDRGWNSNQPQHF.

This clonotype was seen many times. J is TRBJ2-3 and V is TRBV2; TRBD2 matches 11 bases. Germline lookup yields CDR1 SNHLY and CDR2 FYNNEI. V gave up 2 bases and J gave up 7 bases; unmatched junction bases: 5. CDR3 length equals 15 residues. The CDR3 loop reads CASSELAGGPHTQYF. For the CDR3, the DNA is TGTGCCAGCAGTGAATTAGCGGGGGGGCCACATACGCAGTATTTT.

This clonotype came up many times. The chain links TRBV5-1 to TRBJ1-4, with 10 bases fitting TRBD1. Per germline, CDR1 SGHRS and CDR2 YFSETQ. The CDR3 contains 14 residues. With V trimmed by 2 bases and J by 8 bases, 3 bases remained unmatched. DNA for the CDR3: TGCGCCAGCAGCTTACAGGACAGGGGGGAAAAACTGTTTTTT. It translates to CASSLQDRGEKLFF.

The CDR3 here is CASSPGGAYEQYF. CDR3 coding DNA: TGTGCCAGCAGCCCCGGGGGAGCTTACGAGCAGTACTTC. The chain uses TRBV7-7 and TRBJ2-7; tentative D call: TRBD2 (6 bases). The CDR3 consists of 13 residues. Trimming removed 5 bases at V and 4 bases at J, with 12 bases between. Per germline, CDR1 SSHAT and CDR2 FNYEAQ (reference sequence).

This clonotype was seen many times. This chain uses TRBV20-1 with TRBJ1-5; D gene unclear. Trimming pared 3 bases from V and 8 bases from J, leaving 14 bases between. Per germline, CDR1 DFQATT and CDR2 SNEGSKA (reference sequence). CDR3 length: 13 residues. CDR3 region: CSASRTGFEPQHF. DNA for the CDR3: TGCAGTGCTAGTCGAACCGGATTTGAGCCCCAGCATTTT.

The sample holds many counts of this clonotype. The chain is built from TRBV27 and TRBJ2-7; 11 bases map to TRBD2. The J segment lost 4 bases and the V segment lost 7 bases, leaving 3 bases of the junction unmatched. This CDR3 comprises 13 residues. Germline CDR1 MNHEY, CDR2 SMNVEV (reference sequence). The CDR3 region is CASNLAGGYEQYF. CDR3 in DNA: TGTGCCAGCAATCTAGCGGGGGGTTACGAGCAGTACTTC.

This clonotype occurred many times. The chain combines TRBV12-3 or TRBV12-4 with TRBJ1-6, with D unclear. V was shortened by 5 bases and J by 14 bases, with 10 bases between the two germline ends. The CDR3 is made up of 11 amino acids. This chain's CDR3 is CASSGLSALHF. CDR3 bases: TGTGCCAGCAGTGGCCTCTCGGCCCTCCACTTT.

This clonotype was detected a few times. V is TRBV30 and J is TRBJ1-4; a possible D gene is TRBD1 (6 bases). Germline-derived CDR1 and CDR2 are GTSNPN and SVGIG (reference sequence). The CDR3 has 16 residues. Trimming pared 5 bases from V and 1 base from J, leaving 17 bases between. CDR3: CAWDPGQPGTNEKLFF. The CDR3 region has the DNA TGTGCCTGGGACCCCGGACAGCCCGGAACTAATGAAAAACTGTTTTTT.

This clonotype appeared many times. The chain recombines TRBV4-2 with TRBJ1-2; D is possibly TRBD1 (6 bases). V lost 1 base and J lost 1, with 10 bases in between. The CDR3 runs to 15 residues. Germline lookup yields CDR1 LGHNA and CDR2 YNFKEQ. CDR3 in DNA: TGTGCCAGCAGCCAAGTTGGGGGCAGTAACTATGGCTACACCTTC. Translating it yields CASSQVGGSNYGYTF.

This clonotype appeared many times. This sequence joins TRBV10-3 and TRBJ1-1; TRBD1 matches 7 bases. Unmatched junction bases numbered 9, after V lost 7 bases and J lost 4 bases. This CDR3 comprises 14 residues. The germline V gene has CDR1 ENHRY and CDR2 SYGVKD. CDR3 sequence reads: CAITRDRAGTEAFF. The CDR3 coding sequence is TGTGCCATCACTAGAGACAGGGCCGGCACTGAAGCTTTCTTT.

In its sample, this clonotype was seen many times. The chain uses TRBV30 and TRBJ1-1; D is unresolved. Trimming removed 2 bases at V and 1 base at J, with 8 bases between. Germline V gene lookup returns CDR1 GTSNPN and CDR2 SVGIG (reference sequence). The CDR3 runs 13 residues. The CDR3 protein is CAWSRAGNTEAFF. In DNA, the CDR3 is TGTGCCTGGAGTCGGGCCGGGAACACTGAAGCTTTCTTT.

This clonotype appeared a few times. V gene TRBV12-3 or TRBV12-4 combines with J gene TRBJ1-6; 8 bases match TRBD1. This CDR3 contains 15 residues. After removal of 3 bases from V and 9 bases from J, the junction contained 7 bases not matched to a gene. The CDR3 coding sequence is TGTGCCAGCAGTTTCAGGACAGGGTTAAGTTCACCCCTCCACTTT. The encoded protein is CASSFRTGLSSPLHF.

There are many counts of this clonotype. The J gene is TRBJ2-6, the V gene TRBV7-2; D possibly corresponds to TRBD2 (6 bases). V lost 5 bases, J lost 3 bases, and 17 bases lay in between. The germline V gene encodes CDR1 SGHTA and CDR2 FQGNSA. The CDR3 is made up of 17 amino acids. This chain's CDR3 is CASSHSPGGLGANVLTF. In nucleotides, the CDR3 is TGTGCCAGCAGCCATTCACCCGGAGGGCTTGGGGCCAACGTCCTGACTTTC. The full variable domain, in which reference TRBV7-2 and TRBJ2-6 provide the parts outside the CDR3, is GAGVSQSPSNKVTEKGKDVELRCDPISGHTALYWYRQSLGQGLEFLIYFQGNSAPDKSGLPSDRFSAERTGGSVSTLTIQRTQQEDSAVYLCASSHSPGGLGANVLTFGAGSRLTVL.

This clonotype has ten or more counts. The genes are TRBV7-9 and TRBJ2-2, with TRBD2 matching 13 bases. The CDR3 is 18 amino acids. J lost 6 bases, V lost 5 bases, and 12 bases had no gene match. Germline-derived CDR1 and CDR2 are SEHNR and FQNEAQ (reference sequence). This CDR3 is CASSALPGTSGISGELFF. Here the CDR3 DNA reads TGTGCCAGCAGCGCCCTACCCGGGACTAGCGGGATATCCGGGGAGCTGTTTTTT.

This clonotype was recorded many times. The chain uses TRBV10-3 and TRBJ2-7, with D tentatively TRBD1 (6 bases). Germline CDR1 ENHRY, CDR2 SYGVKD. The V and J ends lost 5 bases and 6 bases respectively, with 20 bases between them. The CDR3 length is 15 residues. For the CDR3, the DNA is TGTGCCATCAGTCCCGCCGGGACATCGTACTCCGAGCAGTACTTC. Translated: CAISPAGTSYSEQYF.

This clonotype showed up just a few times. This chain joins TRBV6-1 and TRBJ1-2; perhaps TRBD1 as D (6 bases). CDR1 and CDR2 from the germline V gene are MNHNS and SASEGT. Trimming took 3 bases from V and 4 from J, leaving 12 bases between them. This CDR3 region has 14 residues. The CDR3, as DNA: TGTGCCAGCAGTGACGGGGGGCGCGGCTATGGCTACACCTTC. It codes for CASSDGGRGYGYTF.

The sample holds many counts of this clonotype. This chain uses TRBV4-1 with TRBJ2-1; TRBD2 matches 10 bases. V trimming: 3 bases; J trimming: 15 bases; junction bases outside the gene matches: 14. This CDR3 region has 15 residues. The germline CDR1 and CDR2 sequences are MGHRA and YSYEKL. For the CDR3, the DNA is TGCGCCAGCAGCCAGAATGAGGCTAGCGGGAGACTTGCGTTCTTC. Translation: CASSQNEASGRLAFF.

In its sample, this clonotype was seen many times. J is TRBJ2-1 and V is TRBV5-5; D is undetermined. The CDR3 covers 14 residues. Germline CDR1 SGHKS, CDR2 YYEKEE (reference sequence). V shed 5 bases and J shed 0 bases, with 9 bases lying between them. CDR3 in DNA: TGTGCCAGCAGAAGAGGTAGCTCCTACAATGAGCAGTTCTTC. It translates to CASRRGSSYNEQFF.

There are a few counts of this clonotype. The junction shows a germline mismatch at one end, possibly a read error. This chain uses TRBV11-2 with TRBJ2-2, with D unresolved. CDR1 SGHAT and CDR2 FQNNGV come from the germline V gene. This CDR3 contains 16 residues. CDR3 bases: TGTGCCAGCAGCATAGATGTGACTTCTTACACCGGGGAGCTGTTTTTT. Translated, it gives CASSIDVTSYTGELFF. Complete variable domain (other parts from reference TRBV11-2 and TRBJ2-2): EAGVAQSPRYKIIEKRQSVAFWCNPISGHATLYWYQQILGQGPKLLIQFQNNGVVDDSQLPKDRFSAERLKGVDSTLKIQPAKLEDSAVYLCASSIDVTSYTGELFFGEGSRLTVL.

Ten or more counts support this clonotype. The J gene is TRBJ2-2, the V gene TRBV4-2; D not certain. The CDR3 runs to 12 residues. Germline CDR1 and CDR2: LGHNA and YNFKEQ. Trimming left V 0 bases short and J 5 bases short, with 1 base between. DNA for the CDR3: TGTGCCAGCAGCCAAGATACCGGGGAGCTGTTTTTT. This translates into CASSQDTGELFF.

This clonotype was recorded many times. The chain links TRBV19 to TRBJ1-2; D not resolved. This CDR3 spans 16 amino acids. V shed 2 bases and J shed 0 bases, with 13 bases lying between them. CDR1 and CDR2 from the germline V gene are LNHDA and SQIVND (reference sequence). CDR3 coding DNA: TGTGCCAGTAGTATATTATCAGGAACCGCTAACTATGGCTACACCTTC. It specifies CASSILSGTANYGYTF.

This clonotype was seen at least ten times. The V and J genes are TRBV5-1 and TRBJ1-4; 7 nucleotides line up with TRBD1. Looked up from germline, CDR1 is SGHRS and CDR2 is YFSETQ. CDR3 length equals 15 residues. The ends lost 0 bases at V and 6 bases at J; junction bases unmatched: 5. CDR3 nucleotide sequence: TGCGCCAGCAGCTTGGCCGGACAGGCATATGAAAAACTGTTTTTT. It encodes CASSLAGQAYEKLFF.

There are many counts of this clonotype. The chain couples TRBV30 to TRBJ1-2, with a tentative D call TRBD1 (6 bases). V lost 2 bases to trimming and J lost 4 bases, with 8 bases between them. CDR3 length: 12 residues. CDR1 is GTSNPN and CDR2 is SVGIG in the germline V gene (reference sequence). The CDR3 coding sequence is TGTGCCTGGAGTCAGGACAGCTATGGCTACACCTTC. Its protein product is CAWSQDSYGYTF. The whole variable domain, remainder taken from reference TRBV30 and TRBJ1-2, is SQTIHQWPATLVQPVGSPLSLECTVEGTSNPNLYWYRQAAGRGLQLLFYSVGIGQISSEVPQNLSASRPQDRQFILSSKKLLLSDSGFYLCAWSQDSYGYTFGSGTRLTVV.

This clonotype was counted at least ten times. The chain recombines TRBV30 with TRBJ2-7; D is uncertain. Germline CDR1 and CDR2: GTSNPN and SVGIG (reference sequence). The CDR3 spans 14 residues. The V end lost 2 bases, the J end lost 2 bases, and 13 bases lay between the germline ends. CDR3 sequence (DNA): TGTGCCTGGAGTCCCATCGGCAGGCCCTACGAGCAGTACTTC. This codes for CAWSPIGRPYEQYF.

This clonotype was seen many times. The chain recombines TRBV11-2 with TRBJ1-1; a possible D gene is TRBD1 (5 bases). The V gene lost 3 bases and the J gene lost 4 bases, with 12 bases spanning the gap. The CDR3 totals 14 residues. Germline loops: CDR1 SGHAT, CDR2 FQNNGV. The CDR3 DNA reads TGTGCCAGCAGCTTCACCAGGGAGGGCACTGAAGCTTTCTTT. Translated: CASSFTREGTEAFF.

This clonotype occurred many times. This chain joins TRBV20-1 and TRBJ2-1, with 13 nucleotides matching TRBD2. CDR1 DFQATT and CDR2 SNEGSKA come from the germline V gene (reference sequence). V trimming: 2 bases; J trimming: 1 base; junction bases outside the gene matches: 11. The CDR3 contains 19 residues. This CDR3 is CSARPSGLAGVFSYNEQFF. Here the CDR3 DNA reads TGCAGTGCTAGACCTTCCGGACTAGCGGGAGTATTTTCCTACAATGAGCAGTTCTTC.